The clone carrying this TCR beta chain appeared a single time. Antigen specificity is unknown. The protocol was immunoSEQ multiplex PCR, while the TCRdb copy is restricted to in-frame clones and leaves out a portion. The table lists approximately 2.5 million clones, more than 85% of them singletons. This sample is drawn from a study of shared clonotypes between healthy human individuals. Study observations and caveats: It was expected that sequencing depth would affect clonotype sharing among donors. Of the naive CD4 clonotypes, around 5% were shared across several donors.

Donors, healthy HIV-negative adults, lacked recent acute infections or vaccinations. The germline V and J ends were trimmed by 4 bases and 3 bases, with 17 bases remaining between them. Per germline, CDR1 SGHRS and CDR2 YFSETQ. This CDR3 region has 15 residues. The chain recombines TRBV5-1 with TRBJ2-7; a weak D match, TRBD1 (7 bases). This clonotype originated in a man aged 18 to 29 in good health. Some clones in this sample may be carry-over from other donors' samples. Specimen: naive CD4+ T cells from PBMCs. This sample's subset: CD45RA+ positively selected. The CDR3 protein is CASSAGARGVYEQYF. CDR3 bases: TGCGCCAGCAGCGCTGGAGCCAGGGGGGTCTACGAGCAGTACTTC.